Here is one T cell receptor beta chain with its context. These data are taken from a study of blood T cell repertoires in COVID-19. The CDR3 contains 13 residues. The germline V and J ends were trimmed by 2 bases and 2 bases, with 9 bases remaining between them. Per germline, CDR1 GTSNPN and CDR2 SVGIG (reference sequence). In the original analysis: Nucleated cell counts were estimated from reference gene primer amplification. Generated by immunoSEQ multiplex PCR, the TCRdb table keeps only in-frame clones and is missing some. V and J calls and clone size are those listed in that table; D and trimming were worked out from the DNA. This table holds a few hundred thousand clones, 75% to 90% found once.

The sequencing sample was made of peripheral blood. This chain joins TRBV30 and TRBJ1-2; D not resolved. The TCR comes from a woman under 40 with active or convalescent COVID-19. CDR3 coding DNA: TGTGCCTGGAGTAAGGAGGTCAACTATGGCTACACCTTC. This sequence encodes CAWSKEVNYGYTF.